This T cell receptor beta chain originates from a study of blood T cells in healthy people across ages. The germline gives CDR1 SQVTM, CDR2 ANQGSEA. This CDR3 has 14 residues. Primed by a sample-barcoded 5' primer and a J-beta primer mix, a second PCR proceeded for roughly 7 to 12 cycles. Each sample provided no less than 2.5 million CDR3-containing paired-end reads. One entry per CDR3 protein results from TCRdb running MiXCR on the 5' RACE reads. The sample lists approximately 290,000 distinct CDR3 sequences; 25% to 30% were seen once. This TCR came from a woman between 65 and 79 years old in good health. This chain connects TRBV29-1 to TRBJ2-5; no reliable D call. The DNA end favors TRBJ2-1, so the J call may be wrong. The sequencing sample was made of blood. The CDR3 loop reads CSVEDPPREDEQFF. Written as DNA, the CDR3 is TGCAGCGTTGAAGACCCTCCTCGAGAGGATGAGCAGTTCTTC.